These T cell receptor beta chains were read from a single sample in a study of blood T cell repertoires in COVID-19. TCRdb keeps only in-frame clones here, not all; method: immunoSEQ multiplex PCR. The table shows about 36,000 clones, with more than 60% occurring only once. Sequences were obtained from peripheral blood. These receptors all come from a man in his sixties with active COVID-19. CDR3s include the opening cysteine and the closing phenylalanine or tryptophan. D genes are given only for firm matches. The size entry is marked missing in some rows and otherwise reads once, few, many or a size class.

>TRBV9|TRBJ2-1|TRBD2|NA
TGTGCCAGCAGCGTAGGAGGGACTAGCATTTTAGGTGAGCAGTTCTTC
CASSVGGTSILGEQFF
>TRBV3-1/TRBV3-2|TRBJ2-3|TRBD1|NA
TGTGCCAGCAGCCGGACAGGGGGTACAGATACGCAGTATTTT
CASSRTGGTDTQYF
>TRBV23-1|TRBJ2-7|NA|NA
TGCGCCAGCAGTCAATTTGAGCGGGCCACCTACGAGCAGTACTTC
CASSQFERATYEQYF
>TRBV6-7|TRBJ1-1|TRBD1|NA
TGTGCCAGCAGTTACTCCGGACAGGCGGACACTGAAGCTTTCTTT
CASSYSGQADTEAFF
>TRBV19|TRBJ2-7|NA|NA
TGTGCCAGTAGTATAGGCGGGTCCTACGAGCAGTACTTC
CASSIGGSYEQYF
>TRBV28|TRBJ2-7|TRBD1|NA
TGTGCCAGCAGTCCCTGGACAGGGCCCGATGCCTACGAGCAGTACTTC
CASSPWTGPDAYEQYF
>TRBV4-3|TRBJ1-4|NA|few
TGCGCCAGCAGCCGAGACAGGAACCTTAATGAAAAACTGTTTTTT
CASSRDRNLNEKLFF
>TRBV4-3|TRBJ2-7|TRBD1|NA
TGCGCCAGCAGCCAAGTCGGACAGGGATCCTACGAGCAGTACTTC
CASSQVGQGSYEQYF
>TRBV18|TRBJ2-7|TRBD2|NA
TGTGCCAGCTCACCATTTTCCGCGGGGGGCGAGCAGTACTTC
CASSPFSAGGEQYF
>TRBV15|TRBJ2-2|NA|NA
TGTGCCACCAGCAGAGACTCAGGGGTATCCGGGGAGCTGTTTTTT
CATSRDSGVSGELFF
>TRBV5-1|TRBJ2-4|NA|NA
TGCGCCAGCAGCTTGTATGGACCGGGATCAGCCAAAAACATTCAGTACTTC
CASSLYGPGSAKNIQYF
>TRBV5-1|TRBJ2-2|TRBD2|once
TGCGCCAGCAGCTTATCTAGCGGGGGAATAATTGGCACCGGGGAGCTGTTTTTT
CASSLSSGGIIGTGELFF
>TRBV10-1|TRBJ2-3|TRBD2|NA
TGCGCCAGCAGTGAGTCCCGAAGCGGGGGGGCCTCGAATACGCAGTATTTT
CASSESRSGGASNTQYF
>TRBV27|TRBJ1-2|NA|NA
TGTGCCAGCAGGAGACCGGGACACGGACAGATCGGGGGCTACACCTTC
CASRRPGHGQIGGYTF
>TRBV5-8|TRBJ2-7|TRBD1|few
TGTGCCAGCAGCTTGGGACAGGGTCTATACGAGCAGTACTTC
CASSLGQGLYEQYF
>TRBV6-5|TRBJ1-3|NA|NA
TGTGCCAGCAGTTTACAGGGCGGTGGAAACACCATATATTTT
CASSLQGGGNTIYF
>TRBV18|TRBJ1-2|NA|NA
TGTGCCAGCTCACCTGAGTACGGGGGGCCGCCTGGCTACACCTTC
CASSPEYGGPPGYTF
>TRBV6-5|TRBJ2-7|NA|NA
TGTGCCAGCAGCCTCGACATCTACGAGCAGTACTTC
CASSLDIYEQYF
>TRBV11-2|TRBJ2-4|TRBD1|NA
TGTGCCAGCAGCACGTACAGGGGTCGTGCCAAAAACATTCAGTACTTC
CASSTYRGRAKNIQYF
>TRBV6-5|TRBJ2-5|NA|NA
TGTGCCAGCGTACAAGAGACCCAGTACTTC
CASVQETQYF
>TRBV24-1|TRBJ2-3|NA|few
TGTGCCACCAGTGCCTGGGGGGGCACAGATACGCAGTATTTT
CATSAWGGTDTQYF
>TRBV2|TRBJ1-1|TRBD1|NA
TGTGCCAGCAGTGAATCGGGACAGGGGGAAGCTTTCTTT
CASSESGQGEAFF
>TRBV7-2|TRBJ1-2|NA|NA
TGTGCCAGCAGCATACTCTCGACAGGTTTTAACTATGGCTACACCTTC
CASSILSTGFNYGYTF
>TRBV7-9|TRBJ1-1|TRBD1|NA
TGTGCCAGCAGCTCGTCGGACAGGGCGGCCACTGAAGCTTTCTTT
CASSSSDRAATEAFF
>TRBV6-1|TRBJ2-1|TRBD1|NA
TGTGCCAGCAGTGAAGCTAGGGGGCGTGAGCAGTTCTTC
CASSEARGREQFF
>TRBV5-1|TRBJ2-2|NA|NA
TGCGCCAGCAGCTTGACAGTCGAAACCGGGGAGCTGTTTTTT
CASSLTVETGELFF
>TRBV5-6|TRBJ1-1|NA|few
TGTGCCAGCAGCCCCTCGGGGGGGCTGGGCACTGAAGCTTTCTTT
CASSPSGGLGTEAFF
>TRBV10-1|TRBJ2-3|NA|once
TGCGCCAGCAGTGAGGGACTGGGCGGAGATACGCAGTATTTT
CASSEGLGGDTQYF
>TRBV28|TRBJ1-5|TRBD1|NA
TGTGCCAGCAGTTTCCCCGCGACAGGGGGAGGACAGCCCCAGCATTTT
CASSFPATGGGQPQHF